A selection of T cell receptor beta chains follows, all from one sample in a study of T-cell memory formation after mild COVID-19. MiXCR, run by TCRdb on the 5' RACE reads, gives a single entry per CDR3 protein. Of tens of thousands of distinct CDR3 sequences in the sample, over 11% were seen once. Material for sequencing was PBMCs or a T cell subset sorted from them (not recorded which). The receptors stem from an adult woman who had mild COVID-19 (a few samples of this study predate the infection). Cell type and time point are not known. Each CDR3 is given with its conserved first and last residue. Fields, in order: J gene, clone size, D gene, V gene, CDR3 protein, CDR3 DNA. The D gene is left open where the match is weak. Expanded clones are given a class, and other clones once, few, many or no size at all.

>TRBJ2-3|NA|TRBD2|TRBV10-3
CATQARGDTQYF
TGTGCCACACAGGCGCGGGGGGATACGCAGTATTTT
>TRBJ2-1|NA|NA|TRBV29-1
CSVLGSSYNEQFF
TGCAGCGTTCTCGGGAGCTCCTACAATGAGCAGTTCTTC
>TRBJ2-7|NA|NA|TRBV7-9
CASSSPGSYEQYF
TGTGCCAGCAGCTCCCCCGGCTCCTACGAGCAGTACTTC
>TRBJ2-1|NA|NA|TRBV3-1
CASSQVGKSHRSYNEQFF
TGTGCCAGCAGCCAAGTCGGGAAATCCCACCGCTCCTACAATGAGCAGTTCTTC
>TRBJ2-1|NA|NA|TRBV27
CASNTRGQEAYNEQFF
TGTGCCAGCAACACACGGGGGCAAGAAGCCTACAATGAGCAGTTCTTC
>TRBJ2-2|NA|NA|TRBV3-1
CASSLTITPYSGELFF
TGTGCCAGCAGTCTCACAATAACGCCCTACTCCGGGGAGCTGTTTTTT
>TRBJ2-4|few|NA|TRBV9
CASSPTGNIQYF
TGTGCCAGCAGCCCAACAGGGAACATTCAGTACTTC
>TRBJ1-2|few|NA|TRBV7-2
CASSLWVGSSESYTF
TGTGCCAGCAGCTTATGGGTCGGATCGAGCGAGAGCTACACCTTC
>TRBJ2-1|NA|TRBD1|TRBV24-1
CATRAGTGSYNEQFF
TGTGCCACCAGGGCCGGGACAGGGTCCTACAATGAGCAGTTCTTC
>TRBJ2-2|few|NA|TRBV15
CATSTQETRYRNTGELFF
TGTGCCACCAGCACGCAAGAGACACGTTACCGGAACACCGGGGAGCTGTTTTTT
>TRBJ2-1|many|NA|TRBV5-1
CASSDRDGYSEQFF
TGCGCCAGCAGCGACCGCGACGGCTACAGTGAGCAGTTCTTC
>TRBJ2-1|NA|TRBD2|TRBV19
CASSIDSREGDEQFF
TGTGCCAGTAGTATAGATAGCAGGGAGGGAGATGAGCAGTTCTTC
>TRBJ1-3|NA|NA|TRBV7-3
CASSLGTGSGNTIYF
TGTGCCAGCAGCTTAGGAACAGGGTCCGGAAACACCATATATTTT
>TRBJ2-7|many|TRBD2|TRBV9
CASSTGTSAYEQYF
TGTGCCAGCAGCACCGGGACTAGCGCCTACGAGCAGTACTTC